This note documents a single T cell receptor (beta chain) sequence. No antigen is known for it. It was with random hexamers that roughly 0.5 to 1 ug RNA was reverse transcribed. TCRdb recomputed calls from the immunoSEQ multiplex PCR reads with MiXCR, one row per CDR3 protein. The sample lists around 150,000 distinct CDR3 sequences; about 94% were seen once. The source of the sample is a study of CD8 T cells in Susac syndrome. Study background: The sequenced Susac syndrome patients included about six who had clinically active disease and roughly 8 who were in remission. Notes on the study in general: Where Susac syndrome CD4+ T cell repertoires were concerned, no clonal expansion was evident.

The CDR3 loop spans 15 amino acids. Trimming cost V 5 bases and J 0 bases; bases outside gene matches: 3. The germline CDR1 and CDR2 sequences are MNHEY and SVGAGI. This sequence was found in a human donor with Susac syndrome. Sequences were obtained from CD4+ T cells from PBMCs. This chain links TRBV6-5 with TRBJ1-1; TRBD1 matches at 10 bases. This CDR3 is CASSRQGAMNTEAFF. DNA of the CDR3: TGTGCCAGCAGTAGACAGGGGGCCATGAACACTGAAGCTTTCTTT.